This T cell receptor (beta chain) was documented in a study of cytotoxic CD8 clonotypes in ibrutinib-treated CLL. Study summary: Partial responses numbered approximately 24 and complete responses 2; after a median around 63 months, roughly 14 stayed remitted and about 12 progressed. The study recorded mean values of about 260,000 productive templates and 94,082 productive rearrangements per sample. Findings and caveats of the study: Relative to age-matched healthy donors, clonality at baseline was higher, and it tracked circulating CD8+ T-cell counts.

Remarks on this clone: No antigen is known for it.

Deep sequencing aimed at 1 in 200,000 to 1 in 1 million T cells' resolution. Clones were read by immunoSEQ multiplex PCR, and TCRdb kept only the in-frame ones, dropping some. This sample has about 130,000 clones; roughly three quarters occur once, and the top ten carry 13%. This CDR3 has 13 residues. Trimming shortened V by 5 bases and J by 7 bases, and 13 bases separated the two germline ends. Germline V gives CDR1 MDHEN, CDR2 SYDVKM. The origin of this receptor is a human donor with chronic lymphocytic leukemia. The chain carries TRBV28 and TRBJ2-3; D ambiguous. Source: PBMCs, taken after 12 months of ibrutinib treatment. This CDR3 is CASSPPGTNTQYF. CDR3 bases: TGTGCCAGCAGTCCTCCGGGCACCAATACGCAGTATTTT.